A selection of T cell receptor beta chains follows, all from one sample in a study of T-cell reconstitution after alpha-beta-depleted transplantation in children. In TCRdb, the PCR reads were re-called with MiXCR into one record per CDR3 protein. The table includes some 460,000 distinct CDR3 sequences, roughly 15% detected once. Sequences were derived from PBMCs, mostly from graft donor cells, sampled 360 days after TCRalphabeta/CD19-depleted stem cell transplant. The origin of the receptors is a boy in the first two years of life who had a stem cell transplant for Wiskott-Aldrich syndrome, so the T cells may come from the graft donor. The conserved cysteine and the conserved F or W are not part of the CDR3 here. D genes are given only for firm matches.

>-|TRBV7-9|TRBJ2-2
ALLDSSGELF
>-|TRBV6-2/TRBV6-3|TRBJ1-5
ASRPRDQPQH
>-|TRBV6-1|TRBJ2-5
ASSMTLQETQY
>TRBD1|TRBV5-1|TRBJ2-7
ASSSGTGISYEQY
>TRBD1|TRBV20-1|TRBJ1-4
SARRTGDFEKLF
>-|TRBV7-9|TRBJ1-4
ASSFDRADYEKLF
>-|TRBV5-1|TRBJ1-1
ASRDQGHTEAF
>TRBD1|TRBV5-1|TRBJ1-1
ASSSKGGANTEAF
>TRBD1|TRBV5-5|TRBJ2-3
ASTPIGGPTDTQY
>TRBD2|TRBV6-5|TRBJ2-5
ASSFGSGRRVETQY
>-|TRBV20-1|TRBJ2-3
SAQTPLGLTDTQY
>-|TRBV4-1|TRBJ2-5
ASSRTGTQETQY
>-|TRBV5-8|TRBJ1-3
ASSHDSAGNTIY
>TRBD2|TRBV9|TRBJ2-7
ASSVGAAGGPNEQY
>TRBD2|TRBV20-1|TRBJ2-5
SASLAGAAIGETQY
>-|TRBV28|TRBJ2-2
ASSLLSLRWGTGELF
>-|TRBV20-1|TRBJ1-5
SAREGARNQPQH
>-|TRBV12-3/TRBV12-4|TRBJ2-7
ASSFTAFRLHSYEQY
>-|TRBV3-1|TRBJ2-3
ASSQEGVLSTDTQY
>TRBD2|TRBV15|TRBJ2-7
ATSNGLATDEQY
>TRBD2|TRBV7-2|TRBJ2-5
ASSLLSGGVKTQY
>TRBD1|TRBV18|TRBJ2-5
ASSPMGQGQETQY
>TRBD1|TRBV7-8|TRBJ2-3
ASSLVSGGNTDTQY
>-|TRBV24-1|TRBJ2-2
ATSDLSRGKANTGELF
>-|TRBV5-1|TRBJ2-1
ASSLYPDPLGYNEQF